These 10 T cell receptor beta chains were sequenced from one sample in a study of OX40 agonist ivuxolimab in advanced cancers. Assay used: immunoSEQ multiplex PCR; TCRdb lists only in-frame clones, some missing. The sample consists of tens of thousands of clones, 82% of them appearing once. This specimen consisted of CD4+ or CD8+ T cells sorted from blood, obtained in a trial of the OX40 agonist ivuxolimab. The receptor set was obtained from an adult with an advanced solid tumor such as melanoma, head and neck, liver or kidney cancer.

V gene TRBV6-4 combines with J gene TRBJ1-1; 10 bases match TRBD1. The CDR3 has 16 residues. Germline assignment: CDR1 MRHNA and CDR2 SNTAGT. Germline trimming cut 4 bases from V and 4 bases from J; bases unmatched to any gene: 9. CDR3 loop: CASSAGTGAFSTEAFF. CDR3 bases: TGTGCCAGCAGTGCCGGGACAGGGGCGTTCTCCACTGAAGCTTTCTTT.

This chain joins TRBV6-6 and TRBJ2-3; 7 nucleotides line up with TRBD2. Germline V gene sequence: CDR1 MNHNY, CDR2 SVGAGI (reference sequence). The CDR3 length is 12 residues. The CDR3 here is CATGGGYNTQYF. The CDR3 coding sequence is TGTGCTACCGGCGGGGGTTATAATACGCAGTATTTT.

The rearrangement uses TRBV19 and TRBJ1-6; D may be TRBD1 (6 bases). V lost 7 bases and J 2 bases, leaving 12 bases between the germline ends. The germline V gene encodes CDR1 LNHDA and CDR2 SQIVND (reference sequence). This CDR3 comprises 15 residues. CDR3 in DNA: TGTGCCAGTACCCTCCAGGGGCCCTATAATTCACCCCTCCACTTT. Its translation: CASTLQGPYNSPLHF.

This clone turned up a few times. The chain has TRBV2 and TRBJ1-4; D not certain. This CDR3 comprises 13 residues. Trimming left V 1 base short and J 10 bases short, with 10 bases between. Germline V lookup: CDR1 SNHLY, CDR2 FYNNEI. The CDR3 DNA reads TGTGCCAGCAGTGAAGGACTTCGGGGAAAACTGTTTTTT. It translates to CASSEGLRGKLFF.

V and J are TRBV5-1 and TRBJ1-6; D gene uncertain. CDR1 and CDR2 from the germline V gene are SGHRS and YFSETQ. V was shortened by 0 bases and J by 5 bases, with 6 bases between the two germline ends. The CDR3 covers 14 residues. The CDR3 nucleotides read TGCGCCAGCAGCTTGGCCGGGGATAATTCACCCCTCCACTTT. Encoded protein: CASSLAGDNSPLHF.

The V and J genes are TRBV5-1 and TRBJ2-1; 7 bases agree with TRBD1. This CDR3 comprises 16 residues. Germline CDR1 is SGHRS and CDR2 is YFSETQ. The V and J ends lost 5 bases and 5 bases, in that order; junction bases with no gene match: 13. CDR3 protein: CASSQRRDSYNNEQFF. CDR3 DNA sequence: TGCGCCAGCAGTCAACGCCGGGACAGCTATAACAATGAGCAGTTCTTC.

This clone was seen a handful of times. V usage is TRBV18 and J usage is TRBJ2-7, with 8 bases that match TRBD1. V gave up 0 bases and J gave up 7 bases; unmatched junction bases: 5. Germline V gene sequence: CDR1 KGHSH, CDR2 LQKENI. This CDR3 contains 14 residues. The DNA of the CDR3 is TGTGCCAGCTCACCACCCGGGACAGGTAAAGAGCAGTACTTC. Translation: CASSPPGTGKEQYF.

The rearrangement links TRBV2 to TRBJ1-5; D remains ambiguous. Germline V CDR1 and CDR2: SNHLY, FYNNEI. CDR3 length: 15 amino acids. The V end lost 3 bases, the J end lost 3 bases, and 12 bases lay between the germline ends. CDR3 nucleotide sequence: TGTGCCAGCAGTGACGGGGAGTCCCTCAATCAGCCCCAGCATTTT. As protein: CASSDGESLNQPQHF. Together with reference TRBV2 and TRBJ1-5, the CDR3 gives the full variable domain: EPEVTQTPSHQVTQMGQEVILRCVPISNHLYFYWYRQILGQKVEFLVSFYNNEISEKSEIFDDQFSVERPDGSNFTLKIRSTKLEDSAMYFCASSDGESLNQPQHFGDGTRLSIL.

The rearrangement uses TRBV28 and TRBJ1-1; no clear D gene. The V gene lost 3 bases and the J gene lost 5 bases, with 13 bases spanning the gap. CDR1 MDHEN and CDR2 SYDVKM come from the germline V gene. The CDR3 loop spans 14 amino acids. CDR3 DNA sequence: TGTGCCAGCAGTTTCCGTGGGGTTGGGACTGAAGCTTTCTTT. Encoded protein: CASSFRGVGTEAFF. The variable domain in full, with the rest retrieved from reference TRBV28 and TRBJ1-1, is DVKVTQSSRYLVKRTGEKVFLECVQDMDHENMFWYRQDPGLGLRLIYFSYDVKMKEKGDIPEGYSVSREKKERFSLILESASTNQTSMYLCASSFRGVGTEAFFGQGTRLTVV.

The chain uses TRBV19 and TRBJ1-4; no reliable D call. Deletions cut 6 bases from V and 2 bases from J, with 10 bases between. The CDR3 extends over 14 amino acids. Per the germline V gene, CDR1 is LNHDA and CDR2 is SQIVND (reference sequence). This CDR3 reads CASRPTRTNEKLFF. CDR3 nucleotide sequence: TGTGCCAGTAGACCGACTCGGACTAATGAAAAACTGTTTTTT.